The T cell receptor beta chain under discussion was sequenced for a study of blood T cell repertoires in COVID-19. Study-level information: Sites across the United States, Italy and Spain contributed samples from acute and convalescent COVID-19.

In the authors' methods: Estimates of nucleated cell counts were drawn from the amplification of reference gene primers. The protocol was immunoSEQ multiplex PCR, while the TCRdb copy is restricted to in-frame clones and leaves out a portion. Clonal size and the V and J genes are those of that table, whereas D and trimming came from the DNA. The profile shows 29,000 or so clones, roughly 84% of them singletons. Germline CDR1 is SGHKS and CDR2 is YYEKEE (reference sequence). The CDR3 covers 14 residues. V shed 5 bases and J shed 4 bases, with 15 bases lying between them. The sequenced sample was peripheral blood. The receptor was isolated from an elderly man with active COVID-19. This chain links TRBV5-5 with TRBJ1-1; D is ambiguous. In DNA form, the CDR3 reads TGTGCCAGCAGTCCAAGTTGGGCGGGCACTGAAGCTTTCTTT. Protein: CASSPSWAGTEAFF.